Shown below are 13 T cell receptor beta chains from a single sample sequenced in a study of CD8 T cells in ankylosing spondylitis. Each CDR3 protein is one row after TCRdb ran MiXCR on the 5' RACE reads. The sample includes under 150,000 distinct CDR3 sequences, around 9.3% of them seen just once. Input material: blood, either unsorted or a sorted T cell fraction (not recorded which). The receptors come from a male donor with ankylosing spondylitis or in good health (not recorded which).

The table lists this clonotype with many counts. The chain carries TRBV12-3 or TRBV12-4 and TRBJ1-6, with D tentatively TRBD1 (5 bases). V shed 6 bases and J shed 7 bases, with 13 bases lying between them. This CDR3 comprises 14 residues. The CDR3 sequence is CASSPSGLNSPLHF. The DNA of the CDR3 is TGTGCCAGCAGCCCGTCGGGACTAAATTCACCCCTCCACTTT.

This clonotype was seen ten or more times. DNA of the CDR3: TGTGCCAGCAGCGAAACTAGCGGGAGGCAGTATAGCACAGATACGCAGTATTTT. Its translation is CASSETSGRQYSTDTQYF. The V call is TRBV9, the J call TRBJ2-3, with 12 bases identical to TRBD2. Germline V gene lookup returns CDR1 SGDLS and CDR2 YYNGEE. V lost 3 bases to trimming and J lost 0 bases; unmatched junction nucleotides: 8. The CDR3 runs to 18 residues.

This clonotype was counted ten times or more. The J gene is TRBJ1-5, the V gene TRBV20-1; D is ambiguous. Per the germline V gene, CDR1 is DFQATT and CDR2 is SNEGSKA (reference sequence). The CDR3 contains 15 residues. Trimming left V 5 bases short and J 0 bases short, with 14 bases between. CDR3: CSALPFIVSNQPQHF. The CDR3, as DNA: TGCAGTGCTCTCCCTTTTATAGTTAGCAATCAGCCCCAGCATTTT.

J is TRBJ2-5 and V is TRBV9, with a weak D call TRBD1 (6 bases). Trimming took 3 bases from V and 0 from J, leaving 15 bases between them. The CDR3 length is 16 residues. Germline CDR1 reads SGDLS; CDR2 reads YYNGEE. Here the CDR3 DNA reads TGTGCCAGCAGCGCCGGACAGACCCAGTACCAAGAGACCCAGTACTTC. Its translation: CASSAGQTQYQETQYF.

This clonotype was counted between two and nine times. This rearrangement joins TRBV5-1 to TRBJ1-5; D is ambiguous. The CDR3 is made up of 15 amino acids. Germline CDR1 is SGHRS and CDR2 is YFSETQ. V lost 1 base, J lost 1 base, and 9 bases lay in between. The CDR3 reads CASSLSGLSNQPQHF. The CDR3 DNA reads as TGCGCCAGCAGCTTGTCCGGGTTAAGCAATCAGCCCCAGCATTTT.

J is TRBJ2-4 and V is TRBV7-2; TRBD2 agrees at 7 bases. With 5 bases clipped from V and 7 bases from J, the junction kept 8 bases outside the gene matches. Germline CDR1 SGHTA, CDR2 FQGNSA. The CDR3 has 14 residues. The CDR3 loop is CASSQVVGGNIQYF. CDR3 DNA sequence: TGTGCCAGCAGCCAAGTAGTCGGGGGGAACATTCAGTACTTC.

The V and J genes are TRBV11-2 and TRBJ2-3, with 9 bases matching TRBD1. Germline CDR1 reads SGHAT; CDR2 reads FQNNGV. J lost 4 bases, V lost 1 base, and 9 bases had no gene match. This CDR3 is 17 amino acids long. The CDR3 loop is CASSLVGQGVLPDTQYF. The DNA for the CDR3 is TGTGCCAGCAGCTTAGTGGGACAGGGTGTTTTGCCAGATACGCAGTATTTT.

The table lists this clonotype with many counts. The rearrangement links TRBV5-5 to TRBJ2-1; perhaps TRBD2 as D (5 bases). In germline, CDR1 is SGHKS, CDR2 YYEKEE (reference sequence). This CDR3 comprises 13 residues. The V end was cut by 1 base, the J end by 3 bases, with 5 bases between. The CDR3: CASSLRGYNEQFF. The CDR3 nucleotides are TGTGCCAGCAGCTTGCGGGGCTACAATGAGCAGTTCTTC.

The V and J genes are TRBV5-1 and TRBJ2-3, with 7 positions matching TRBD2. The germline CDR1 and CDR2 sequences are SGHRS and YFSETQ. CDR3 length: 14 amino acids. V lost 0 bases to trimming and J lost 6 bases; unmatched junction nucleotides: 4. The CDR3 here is CASSLAAGEDTQYF. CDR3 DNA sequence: TGCGCCAGCAGCTTGGCCGCGGGGGAGGATACGCAGTATTTT. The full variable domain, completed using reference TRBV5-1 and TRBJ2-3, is KAGVTQTPRYLIKTRGQQVTLSCSPISGHRSVSWYQQTPGQGLQFLFEYFSETQRNKGNFPGRFSGRQFSNSRSEMNVSTLELGDSALYLCASSLAAGEDTQYFGPGTRLTVL.

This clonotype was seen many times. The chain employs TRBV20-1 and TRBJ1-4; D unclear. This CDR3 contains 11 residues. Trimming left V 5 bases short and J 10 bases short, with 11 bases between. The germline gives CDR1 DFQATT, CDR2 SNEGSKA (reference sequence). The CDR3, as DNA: TGCAGTGCTTCGTTGTCGCGAAAACTGTTTTTT. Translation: CSASLSRKLFF.

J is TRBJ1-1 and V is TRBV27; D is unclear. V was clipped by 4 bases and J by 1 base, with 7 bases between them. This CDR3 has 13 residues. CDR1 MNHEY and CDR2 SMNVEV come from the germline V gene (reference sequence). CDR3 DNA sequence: TGTGCCAGCAGTTGGTGGTCGAACACTGAAGCTTTCTTT. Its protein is CASSWWSNTEAFF.

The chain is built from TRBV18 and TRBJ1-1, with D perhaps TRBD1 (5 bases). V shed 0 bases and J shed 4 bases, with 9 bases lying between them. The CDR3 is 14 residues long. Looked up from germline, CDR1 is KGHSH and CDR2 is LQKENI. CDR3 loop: CASSPPLDSTEAFF. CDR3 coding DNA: TGTGCCAGCTCACCACCCCTCGACAGCACTGAAGCTTTCTTT.

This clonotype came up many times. The CDR3 DNA follows: TGTGCCAGCAGCCAAGAATCTCGAGAGGCGGGAGAGCAGTTCTTC. Translation: CASSQESREAGEQFF. The rearrangement joins TRBV4-2 to TRBJ2-1; D is possibly TRBD2 (6 bases). With 0 bases removed from V and 10 bases from J, the gap between germline ends came to 16 bases. CDR3 size: 15 residues. Germline CDR1 LGHNA, CDR2 YNFKEQ.